This T cell receptor beta chain was profiled in a study of blood T cell repertoires in COVID-19. In the authors' methods: Nucleated cell number was recorded as an estimate derived from reference gene primer amplification. Sequenced by immunoSEQ multiplex PCR; TCRdb stores in-frame clones only, minus some. D and trimming come from the DNA, and the V and J calls and clone size come from that table. Found here are 210,000 or so clones, around 80% of them singletons; the top ten hold less than 8%. V was clipped by 2 bases and J by 0 bases, with 11 bases between them. This CDR3 has 16 residues. Germline V gene lookup returns CDR1 KGHSH and CDR2 LQKENI. Cohort allocation depended upon clinical history that participants reported.

V and J are TRBV18 and TRBJ1-5; D gene uncertain. Sample: PBMCs or T cells enriched from blood (not recorded which). The source of this sequence is a middle-aged woman with acute COVID-19. The CDR3 region is CASSPSQDPSNQPQHF. The DNA for the CDR3 is TGTGCCAGCTCACCAAGCCAGGATCCTAGCAATCAGCCCCAGCATTTT. The full variable domain, completed using reference TRBV18 and TRBJ1-5, is NAGVMQNPRHLVRRRGQEARLRCSPMKGHSHVYWYRQLPEEGLKFMVYLQKENIIDESGMPKERFSAEFPKEGPSILRIQQVVRGDSAAYFCASSPSQDPSNQPQHFGDGTRLSIL.